Listed below are T cell receptor beta chains from one sample, sequenced in a study of cytomegalovirus exposure and HLA in healthy donors. The table came from immunoSEQ multiplex PCR; TCRdb's copy has only in-frame clones and leaves some out. This table holds about 190,000 clones, more than 75% found once. Sequencing was carried out using PBMCs. These receptors were collected from a woman between 18 and 30 years old in good health and CMV-seronegative. CDR3s include the opening cysteine and the closing phenylalanine or tryptophan. D genes are given only for firm matches. Clone sizes are given selectively: once, few, many, or a class where the clone is expanded.

clone_size j_call d_call v_call cdr3_nt cdr3_aa
NA TRBJ2-6 NA TRBV6-1 TGTGCCAGCAGCGGTATAAGCTCTGGGGCCAACGTCCTGACTTTC CASSGISSGANVLTF
once TRBJ2-1 TRBD2 TRBV5-1 TGCGCCAGCAGCCCCAAATCTAGCGGGAGTAATGAGCAGTTCTTC CASSPKSSGSNEQFF
many TRBJ2-1 TRBD2 TRBV27 TGTGCCAGCATGGGAATAAAGCGGGAGGGTGGCTATGAGCAGTTCTTC CASMGIKREGGYEQFF
NA TRBJ2-5 TRBD2 TRBV4-1 TGCGCCAGCAGCCAAGGCGGGGGGCAAGAGACCCAGTACTTC CASSQGGGQETQYF
NA TRBJ2-1 TRBD1 TRBV7-3 TGTGCCAGCAGCTTAGGGACAGGGAGAAATGAGCAGTTCTTC CASSLGTGRNEQFF
NA TRBJ2-7 TRBD1 TRBV4-2 TGTGCCAGCAGCCAAACGACAGGGGACTCCTCCTACGAGCAGTACTTC CASSQTTGDSSYEQYF
NA TRBJ1-5 NA TRBV30 TGTGCCTGGAGTCCCACGGGGGGCAATCAGCCCCAGCATTTT CAWSPTGGNQPQHF
few TRBJ2-7 NA TRBV7-2 TGTGCCAGCAACCTCGGGGCCTACGAGCAGTACTTC CASNLGAYEQYF
once TRBJ2-6 NA TRBV9 TGTGCCAGCAGCCTACAGGTAACTGGGGCCAACGTCCTGACTTTC CASSLQVTGANVLTF
NA TRBJ1-1 NA TRBV12-5 TGTGCTAGTGCCAAAACAGGGACCACTGAAGCTTTCTTT CASAKTGTTEAFF
NA TRBJ1-5 NA TRBV6-5 TGTGCCAGCACTCCAAAAGCGGGTGTGCATCAGCCCCAGCATTTT CASTPKAGVHQPQHF
NA TRBJ2-3 TRBD2 TRBV2 TGTGCCAGCAGTGAAGAAGCGGGGGCAGATACGCAGTATTTT CASSEEAGADTQYF
NA TRBJ2-5 NA TRBV6-5 TGTGCCAGCAGTTACTCGATCGGACAAAAACAAGAGACCCAGTACTTC CASSYSIGQKQETQYF
NA TRBJ2-7 TRBD2 TRBV10-3 TGTGCCATCAGCAAGACTAGCGGGGGTCCCCTGAGCTCCTACGAGCAGTACTTC CAISKTSGGPLSSYEQYF
NA TRBJ2-1 TRBD1 TRBV12-5 TGTGCTAGTGGTACAACGCAGGGGGCAAACTACAATGAGCAGTTCTTC CASGTTQGANYNEQFF
NA TRBJ2-3 TRBD2 TRBV4-1 TGCGCCAGCAGCCAAGATCCGCGGGGGGGCTTGGCAGATACGCAGTATTTT CASSQDPRGGLADTQYF
NA TRBJ1-3 NA TRBV18 TGTGCCAGCTCACCCGACAGCTCTGGAAACACCATATATTTT CASSPDSSGNTIYF
NA TRBJ2-7 TRBD2 TRBV7-7 TGTGCCAGCAGCTTATTATTGCCCAGGACTAGCGGGAGGGGCCCTAGCTCCTACGAGCAGTACTTC CASSLLLPRTSGRGPSSYEQYF
NA TRBJ1-2 TRBD1 TRBV27 TGTGCCAGCACCGGGGACAGGGGGCTTGGTGGCTACACCTTC CASTGDRGLGGYTF
NA TRBJ1-4 NA TRBV28 TGTGCCAGCAGTTCCAGGGGCTCAAATGAAAAACTGTTTTTT CASSSRGSNEKLFF
NA TRBJ2-7 TRBD2 TRBV2 TGTGCCAGCAGTGGCCGGACTAGTGGGAACTACGAGCAGTACTTC CASSGRTSGNYEQYF
NA TRBJ1-1 NA TRBV18 TGTGCCAGCTCACCACCGGATAATGCAGGGGCGAACACTGAAGCTTTCTTT CASSPPDNAGANTEAFF
NA TRBJ1-3 NA TRBV30 TGTGCCTGGAGTCCTATAGAAAACACCATATATTTT CAWSPIENTIYF
NA TRBJ1-2 NA TRBV6-5 TGTGCCAGCAGTTACTCCGCAGAAGCTAACTATGGCTACACCTTC CASSYSAEANYGYTF